This TCR beta chain was captured in a study of post-analysis software for immune sequencing data. cDNA libraries of TCR beta carried unique molecular identifiers. From the PCR reads, TCRdb called clonotypes with MiXCR, one entry per CDR3 protein. The sample records around 500,000 distinct CDR3 sequences, around 34% being singletons. This clonotype occurred a few times. The source is a girl between 2 and 17 years old with multiple sclerosis. Sequencing was performed on blood.

Here the CDR3 reads CASSLSQGFFYEQYF. The CDR3 DNA reads TGTGCCAGCAGCCTATCACAGGGTTTTTTCTACGAGCAGTACTTC. J is TRBJ2-7 and V is TRBV7-9; D is possibly TRBD1 (6 bases). Deletions cut 5 bases from V and 3 bases from J, with 17 bases between. From germline, CDR1 is SEHNR and CDR2 FQNEAQ (reference sequence). The CDR3 is 15 amino acids.